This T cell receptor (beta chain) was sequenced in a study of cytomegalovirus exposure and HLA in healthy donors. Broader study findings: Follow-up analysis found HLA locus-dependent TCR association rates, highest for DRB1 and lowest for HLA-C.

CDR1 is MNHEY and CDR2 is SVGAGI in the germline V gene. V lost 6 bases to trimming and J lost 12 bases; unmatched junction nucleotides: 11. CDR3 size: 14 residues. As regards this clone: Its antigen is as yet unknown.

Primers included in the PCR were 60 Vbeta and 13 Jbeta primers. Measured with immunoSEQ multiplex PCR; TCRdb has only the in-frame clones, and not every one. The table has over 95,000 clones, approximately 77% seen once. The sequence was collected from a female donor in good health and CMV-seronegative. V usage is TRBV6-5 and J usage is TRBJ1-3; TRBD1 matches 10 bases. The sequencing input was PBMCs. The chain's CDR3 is CASSLRDRGTVIYF. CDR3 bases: TGTGCCAGCAGCCTCCGGGACAGGGGAACGGTCATATATTTT.